Listed here are 23 T cell receptor beta chains from one sample, sequenced in a study of T-cell memory formation after mild COVID-19. MiXCR, applied by TCRdb to the 5' RACE reads, yields one record per CDR3 protein. Found here are fewer than 200,000 distinct CDR3 sequences, around a sixth of them singletons; the top ten hold roughly 3.9%. Specimen: PBMCs or a T cell subset sorted from them (not recorded which). All receptors derive from a man between 18 and 29 years old who had mild COVID-19 (a few samples of this study predate the infection). Cell type and time point are not known.

This clonotype was detected a few times. The chain recombines TRBV9 with TRBJ2-3; possibly TRBD1 for D (6 bases). Trimming removed 3 bases at V and 3 bases at J, with 17 bases between. The CDR3 has 16 amino acids. Per the germline V gene, CDR1 is SGDLS and CDR2 is YYNGEE. The CDR3 region is CASSAGPGVRTDTQYF. Here the CDR3 DNA reads TGTGCCAGCAGCGCGGGACCAGGGGTAAGAACAGATACGCAGTATTTT.

The V and J genes are TRBV28 and TRBJ1-5; TRBD1 might be the D (5 bases). From germline, CDR1 is MDHEN and CDR2 SYDVKM. V was cut by 1 base and J by 7 bases, with 11 bases left in between. The CDR3 extends over 14 amino acids. CDR3 region: CASSLYQGGQPQHF. For the CDR3, the DNA is TGTGCCAGCAGTTTATACCAGGGCGGCCAGCCCCAGCATTTT.

The V and J genes are TRBV20-1 and TRBJ1-2, with D uncertain. The CDR3 runs to 13 residues. The germline V gene has CDR1 DFQATT and CDR2 SNEGSKA (reference sequence). Trimming shortened V by 0 bases and J by 8 bases, and 13 bases separated the two germline ends. CDR3 protein: CSARDRRTPGYTF. DNA of the CDR3: TGCAGTGCTAGAGATCGCCGGACGCCGGGCTACACCTTC.

V and J are TRBV9 and TRBJ1-4; 9 nucleotides line up with TRBD1. The V gene end was trimmed by 4 bases and the J gene end by 7 bases; junction bases not matched to a gene: 5. CDR1 and CDR2 (germline): SGDLS, YYNGEE. This CDR3 spans 14 amino acids. This chain's CDR3 is CASSQGQGGEKLFF. The CDR3 nucleotides read TGTGCCAGCAGCCAGGGACAGGGAGGTGAAAAACTGTTTTTT.

Only a few counts were recorded for this clonotype. V gene TRBV20-1 combines with J gene TRBJ2-3, with 7 bases matching TRBD2. The CDR3 extends over 15 amino acids. CDR1 is DFQATT, CDR2 SNEGSKA, per germline (reference sequence). V shed 0 bases, J shed 6 bases, and the junction held 9 bases outside the gene matches. CDR3 amino acids: CSAREGTTVPDTQYF. As DNA, the CDR3 is TGCAGTGCTAGAGAGGGGACTACGGTCCCTGATACGCAGTATTTT.

CDR3 protein: CASSVTEGSETQYF. For the CDR3, the DNA is TGTGCCAGCAGCGTAACCGAGGGGTCAGAGACCCAGTACTTC. J is TRBJ2-5 and V is TRBV9; D tentatively reads TRBD1 or TRBD2 (5 bases each). CDR1 and CDR2 from the germline V gene are SGDLS and YYNGEE. V gave up 1 base and J gave up 4 bases, with 11 bases separating them. The CDR3 consists of 14 residues.

V is TRBV12-3 or TRBV12-4 and J is TRBJ2-1; D is uncertain. The V end was cut by 1 base, the J end by 0 bases, with 10 bases between. CDR3 size: 16 residues. CDR3 sequence (DNA): TGTGCCAGCAGTTTAGGCTCAAGGAGCTCCTACAATGAGCAGTTCTTC. Translated: CASSLGSRSSYNEQFF.

The table lists this clonotype with a few counts. This chain uses TRBV24-1 with TRBJ1-2; no firm D call. Germline V gene lookup returns CDR1 KGHDR and CDR2 SFDVKD. CDR3 length: 14 residues. Trimming took off 4 bases at V and 8 bases at J, with 16 bases between the two ends. DNA for the CDR3: TGTGCCACCAGTGACTCCAGTGACGTGGGCGGCTACACCTTC. Encoded protein: CATSDSSDVGGYTF.

The chain couples TRBV5-1 to TRBJ2-7; 9 bases match TRBD1. The CDR3 extends over 15 amino acids. Trimming took 4 bases from V and 1 from J; bases not matched to a gene: 6. Germline loops: CDR1 SGHRS, CDR2 YFSETQ. As DNA, the CDR3 is TGCGCCAGCAGCGGGGGAGGACAGGGGTCCTACGAGCAGTACTTC. Protein product: CASSGGGQGSYEQYF.

The chain couples TRBV7-9 to TRBJ2-5; the D call may be TRBD1 or TRBD2 (5 bases each). The CDR3 is 14 residues long. V was clipped by 3 bases and J by 4 bases, with 12 bases between them. CDR1 SEHNR and CDR2 FQNEAQ come from the germline V gene (reference sequence). The CDR3 region has the DNA TGTGCCAGCAGCTTGGACTCTGGGGGAGAGACCCAGTACTTC. Encoded protein: CASSLDSGGETQYF.

V usage is TRBV5-6 and J usage is TRBJ1-6; D gene uncertain. The CDR3 totals 13 residues. Trimming removed 6 bases at V and 7 bases at J, with 11 bases between. Germline V lookup: CDR1 SGHDT, CDR2 YYEEEE. CDR3 loop: CASKYGGNSPLHF. CDR3 nucleotide sequence: TGTGCCAGCAAATACGGAGGGAATTCACCCCTCCACTTT.

This chain links TRBV5-1 with TRBJ2-3, with D unclear. V lost 4 bases, J lost 3 bases, and 9 bases lay in between. Germline CDR1 is SGHRS and CDR2 is YFSETQ. CDR3 length: 13 residues. The CDR3 is CASSAQITDTQYF. The CDR3 DNA reads TGCGCCAGCAGCGCACAGATAACAGATACGCAGTATTTT.

The chain recombines TRBV20-1 with TRBJ1-6; TRBD1 might be the D (6 bases). This CDR3 has 14 amino acids. Trimming left V 3 bases short and J 9 bases short, with 15 bases between. The germline V gene has CDR1 DFQATT and CDR2 SNEGSKA (reference sequence). CDR3 sequence: CSASPGGGGSPLHF. CDR3 in DNA: TGCAGTGCTAGTCCCGGGGGCGGCGGTTCACCCCTCCACTTT.

Here the CDR3 DNA reads TGCGCCAGCAGCGAGGGGACTAGCGGGGGACCAGATACGCAGTATTTT. Encoded protein: CASSEGTSGGPDTQYF. This chain joins TRBV5-1 and TRBJ2-3; 14 bases match TRBD2. Germline V lookup: CDR1 SGHRS, CDR2 YFSETQ. CDR3 length equals 16 residues. After removal of 4 bases from V and 4 bases from J, the junction contained 5 bases not matched to a gene.

The V gene is TRBV19, the J gene TRBJ2-3; 10 nucleotides align to TRBD2. From germline, CDR1 is LNHDA and CDR2 SQIVND (reference sequence). Trimming at V came to 9 bases and at J to 9 bases, leaving 9 bases not matched to a gene. This CDR3 is 13 amino acids long. Written as DNA, the CDR3 is TGTGCCAGCGCGGGACTAGCGATTAGGACGCAGTATTTT. The encoded protein is CASAGLAIRTQYF.

The chain's CDR3 is CSARVGGGARQETQYF. The CDR3 DNA is TGCAGTGCTAGAGTAGGCGGGGGGGCCCGACAAGAGACCCAGTACTTC. This rearrangement joins TRBV20-1 to TRBJ2-5; 9 nucleotides agree with TRBD2. The V gene end was trimmed by 1 base and the J gene end by 2 bases; junction bases not matched to a gene: 8. The CDR3 contains 16 residues. Germline V gene data show CDR1 as DFQATT and CDR2 as SNEGSKA (reference sequence).

On this clonotype: Germline and junction disagree at one end, which may indicate a read error. The V call is TRBV30, the J call TRBJ2-7; possibly TRBD1 or TRBD2 for D (5 bases each). This CDR3 has 11 amino acids. Per germline, CDR1 GTSNPN and CDR2 SVGIG (reference sequence). The CDR3 DNA sequence: TGTGCCTGGAGTACTCTCGGGGCCAGGGACTTC. Residues: CAWSTLGARDF.

The chain is built from TRBV6-8 and TRBJ1-5, with TRBD1 matching over 7 bases. The CDR3 consists of 13 residues. CDR1 is MNHGY and CDR2 is SAAAGT in the germline V gene. Trimming removed 10 bases from V and 2 bases from J; junction bases left unmatched: 5. The CDR3 DNA reads as TGTGCCAAAGACGGACAGGGCAATCAGCCCCAGCATTTT. Translated: CAKDGQGNQPQHF.

The V call is TRBV5-5, the J call TRBJ2-1, with 9 nucleotides matching TRBD1. This CDR3 contains 21 residues. Germline values: CDR1 SGHKS, CDR2 YYEKEE (reference sequence). With 7 bases clipped from V and 0 bases from J, the junction kept 23 bases outside the gene matches. The CDR3 bases are TGTGCCAGCGGCCGGGACAGGGTAAAGGAAGGTTGGGGGAGCTCCTACAATGAGCAGTTCTTC. Its protein product is CASGRDRVKEGWGSSYNEQFF.

J is TRBJ2-1 and V is TRBV12-5; D possibly corresponds to TRBD1 (6 bases). This CDR3 is built from 13 residues. With 6 bases removed from V and 6 bases from J, the gap between germline ends came to 12 bases. Germline assignment: CDR1 LGHNT and CDR2 FRNRAP. The CDR3 DNA is TGTGCTAGTGGGAGGGTAGGGGGCAATGAGCAGTTCTTC. Translation: CASGRVGGNEQFF.

The chain uses TRBV15 and TRBJ2-2; a weak D match, TRBD1 (5 bases). The V gene's germline CDR1 is LNHNV and CDR2 YYDKDF (reference sequence). V was clipped by 0 bases and J by 4 bases, with 9 bases between them. This CDR3 is 15 amino acids long. The CDR3 sequence: CATSREKGFTGELFF. CDR3 nucleotides: TGTGCCACCAGCAGAGAGAAGGGGTTCACCGGGGAGCTGTTTTTT. Supplemented by reference TRBV15 and TRBJ2-2, the full variable domain reads DAMVIQNPRYQVTQFGKPVTLSCSQTLNHNVMYWYQQKSSQAPKLLFHYYDKDFNNEADTPDNFQSRRPNTSFCFLDIRSPGLGDTAMYLCATSREKGFTGELFFGEGSRLTVL.

This clonotype was observed a few times. J is TRBJ1-5 and V is TRBV24-1; D is possibly TRBD1 (5 bases). The length of the CDR3 is 12 residues. Trimming cost V 6 bases and J 4 bases, with 6 bases left between them. Germline V gives CDR1 KGHDR, CDR2 SFDVKD. Written as DNA, the CDR3 is TGTGCCACCAGTCAGGGTAATCAGCCCCAGCATTTT. Translation gives CATSQGNQPQHF.

This clonotype was recorded a few times. The rearrangement uses TRBV4-3 and TRBJ1-6, with TRBD1 matching 10 bases. CDR1 is LGHNA, CDR2 YSLEER, per germline. The CDR3 length is 18 residues. V lost 0 bases and J lost 12; bases outside the gene matches: 14. CDR3: CASSQDLDDRGRIGPLHF. DNA of the CDR3: TGCGCCAGCAGCCAAGATTTGGACGACAGGGGGCGTATAGGACCCCTCCACTTT.